This T cell receptor (beta chain) was documented in a study of control samples from healthy donors and cancer patients. Only in-frame clones appear in the TCRdb table, and some are missing; sequencing was by immunoSEQ multiplex PCR. The sample yields more than 100,000 clones, approximately 88% seen once. This clone was recorded only once. The junction departs from the called germline gene at one end, perhaps through a read error. This CDR3 contains 13 residues. Germline V gene sequence: CDR1 SEHNR, CDR2 FQNEAQ (reference sequence). The V call is TRBV7-9, the J call TRBJ1-6; D not resolved. The TCR was taken from a man in his forties in good health. The sample comprised blood. DNA for the CDR3: TGTGCTAGCAGCTTTGCGGGTTCCTCACCCCTCCACTTT. Translating gives CASSFAGSSPLHF.